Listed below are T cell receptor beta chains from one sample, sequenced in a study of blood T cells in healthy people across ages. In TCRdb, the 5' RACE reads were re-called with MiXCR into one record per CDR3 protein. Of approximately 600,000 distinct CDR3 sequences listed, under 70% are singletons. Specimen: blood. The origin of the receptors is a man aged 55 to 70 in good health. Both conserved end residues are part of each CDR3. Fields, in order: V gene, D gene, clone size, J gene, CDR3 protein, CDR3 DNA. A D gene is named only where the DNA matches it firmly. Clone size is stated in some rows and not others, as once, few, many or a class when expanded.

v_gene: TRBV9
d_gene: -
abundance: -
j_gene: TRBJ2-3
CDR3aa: CASSADSTPSTDTQYF
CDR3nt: TGTGCCAGCAGCGCTGATTCCACCCCAAGCACAGATACGCAGTATTTT

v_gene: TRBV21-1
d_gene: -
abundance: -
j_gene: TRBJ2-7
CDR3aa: CASSKTGTSGGPCEQYF
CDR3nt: TGTGCCAGCAGCAAGACTGGGACTAGCGGGGGGCCCTGCGAGCAGTACTTC

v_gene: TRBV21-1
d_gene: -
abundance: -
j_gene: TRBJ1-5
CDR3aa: CASSNPQGRVGRRNQPQHF
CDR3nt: TGTGCCAGCAGCAACCCTCAGGGGAGGGTCGGCAGGAGGAATCAGCCCCAGCATTTT

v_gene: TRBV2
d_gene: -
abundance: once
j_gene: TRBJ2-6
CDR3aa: CASSEAHRAYSGANVLTF
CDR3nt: TGTGCCAGCAGTGAAGCGCACAGGGCCTACTCTGGGGCCAACGTCCTGACTTTC

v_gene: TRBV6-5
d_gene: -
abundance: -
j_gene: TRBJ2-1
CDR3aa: CASSYERYNEQFF
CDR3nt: TGTGCCAGCAGTTACGAGCGGTACAATGAGCAGTTCTTC

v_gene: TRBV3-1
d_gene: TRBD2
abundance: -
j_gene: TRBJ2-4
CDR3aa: CASSQGTTSKNIQYF
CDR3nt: TGTGCCAGCAGCCAGGGGACTACGTCCAAAAACATTCAGTACTTC

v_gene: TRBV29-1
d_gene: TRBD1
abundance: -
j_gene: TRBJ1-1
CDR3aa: CSSSPGTGALNTEAFF
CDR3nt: TGCAGCTCCTCTCCCGGGACAGGGGCCCTAAACACTGAAGCTTTCTTT

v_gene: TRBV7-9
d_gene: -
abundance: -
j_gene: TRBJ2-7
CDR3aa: CASSLAGGGAEQYF
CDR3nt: TGTGCCAGCAGCTTAGCAGGTGGGGGGGCCGAGCAGTACTTC

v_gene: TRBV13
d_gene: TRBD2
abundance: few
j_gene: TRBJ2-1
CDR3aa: CASSGGGNEQFF
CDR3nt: TGTGCCAGCAGCGGGGGGGGCAATGAGCAGTTCTTC

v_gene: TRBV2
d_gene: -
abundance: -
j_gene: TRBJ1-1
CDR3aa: CANSTGYTEAFF
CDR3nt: TGTGCCAACTCTACAGGTTACACTGAAGCTTTCTTT

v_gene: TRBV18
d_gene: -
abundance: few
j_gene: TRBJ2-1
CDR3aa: CASSPTTAGDEQFF
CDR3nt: TGTGCCAGCTCACCAACGACAGCGGGCGATGAGCAGTTCTTC

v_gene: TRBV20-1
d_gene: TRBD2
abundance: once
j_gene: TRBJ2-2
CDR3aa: CSARDELAGSTGELFF
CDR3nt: TGCAGTGCTAGAGATGAGCTAGCGGGATCTACCGGGGAGCTGTTTTTT

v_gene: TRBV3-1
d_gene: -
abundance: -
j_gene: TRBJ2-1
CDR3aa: CASSQESGAGEQFF
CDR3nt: TGTGCCAGCAGCCAAGAGTCCGGGGCCGGTGAGCAGTTCTTC

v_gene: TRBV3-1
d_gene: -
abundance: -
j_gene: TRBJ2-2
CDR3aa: CASSQDRLAQTNTGELFF
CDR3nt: TGTGCCAGCAGCCAAGATCGGCTAGCGCAGACCAACACCGGGGAGCTGTTTTTT